The next 2 T cell receptor beta chains were all read from a single sample in a study of Ad26.COV2.S vaccination and SARS-CoV-2 variants. Libraries were prepared by immunoSEQ multiplex PCR; TCRdb keeps only in-frame clonotypes and omits some of them. This sample has around 100,000 clones, with less than 85% found just once. The specimen was peripheral blood, collected after recovery from COVID-19. These receptors came from a human donor who had recovered from COVID-19.

This rearrangement joins TRBV15 to TRBJ2-4, with D tentatively TRBD2 (6 bases). CDR3 size: 15 residues. V was shortened by 0 bases and J by 6 bases, with 12 bases between the two germline ends. Germline CDR1 and CDR2: LNHNV and YYDKDF (reference sequence). DNA for the CDR3: TGTGCCACCAGCAGAGATGCAGGACTACGAAACATTCAGTACTTC. Translated: CATSRDAGLRNIQYF.

The genes are TRBV29-1 and TRBJ1-1, with 7 bases lining up with TRBD1. V was pared by 7 bases and J by 1 base, with 6 bases of the junction left unmatched. The CDR3 length is 13 residues. CDR1 and CDR2 (germline): SQVTM, ANQGSEA. The CDR3 reads CSAQGQKNTEAFF. CDR3 bases: TGCAGCGCTCAGGGACAGAAGAACACTGAAGCTTTCTTT.